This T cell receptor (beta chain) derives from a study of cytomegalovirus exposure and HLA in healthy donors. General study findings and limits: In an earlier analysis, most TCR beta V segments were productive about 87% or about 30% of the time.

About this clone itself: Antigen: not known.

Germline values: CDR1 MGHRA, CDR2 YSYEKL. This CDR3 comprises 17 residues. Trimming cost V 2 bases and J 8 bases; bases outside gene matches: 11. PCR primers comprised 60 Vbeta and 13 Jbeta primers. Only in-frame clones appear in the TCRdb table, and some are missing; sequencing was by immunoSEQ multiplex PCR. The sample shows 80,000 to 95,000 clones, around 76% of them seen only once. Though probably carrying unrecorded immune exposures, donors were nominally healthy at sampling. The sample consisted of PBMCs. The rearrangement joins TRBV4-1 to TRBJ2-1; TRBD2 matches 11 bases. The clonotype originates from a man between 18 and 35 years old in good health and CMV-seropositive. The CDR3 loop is CASSQPTSGRRVDEQFF. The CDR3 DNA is TGCGCCAGCAGCCAACCTACTAGCGGGAGACGTGTCGATGAGCAGTTCTTC.